Below, one T cell receptor (beta chain) is given with its context. Its antigen is not identified. There are 16 residues in the CDR3. Germline loops: CDR1 SGHTA, CDR2 FQGTGA. With 5 bases removed from V and 2 bases from J, the gap between germline ends came to 15 bases. The PCR had 60 Vbeta and 13 Jbeta primers. TCRdb's table, derived via immunoSEQ multiplex PCR, lists solely in-frame clones and lacks some. The sample has more than 100,000 clones; roughly three quarters are singletons. This sample is drawn from a study of cytomegalovirus exposure and HLA in healthy donors. Study results and limitations: In a later analysis, a missense DCLRE1C variant was linked to TCR beta V- and J-gene trimming. An analysis done earlier found most TCR beta V segments productive about 90% or about 30% of the time. Roughly uniform depth of sequencing across donors was assumed in presence/absence analyses. Sequencing artifact likely explains a cluster of highly shared sequence variants.

Sequencing was done on a sample of PBMCs. The V gene is TRBV7-3, the J gene TRBJ2-2, with a tentative D call TRBD2 (6 bases). The clonotype originates from an older woman in good health and CMV-seronegative. For the CDR3, the DNA is TGTGCCAGCAGCCCATCCGGGACTGAAAACACCGGGGAGCTGTTTTTT. Residues: CASSPSGTENTGELFF.